This entry features one T cell receptor (beta chain) sequence. Its antigen is still unknown. The entry originates in a study of neurological immune-mediated disorders. Notes on the study in general: HTLV-1-associated myelopathy had the most TCR clonal expansion, and multiple sclerosis had the least, less than healthy controls. One cluster of related CDR3 sequences contained, by phylogenetic grouping, the repertoires of 18 of 34 multiple sclerosis patients and formed a possible signature. Because no CDR3 amino acid sequences were shared across subjects by expanded clones, private repertoires were suggested in all groups.

TCRdb itself ran the 5' RACE reads through MiXCR, one entry per CDR3 protein. Seen here are under 85,000 distinct CDR3 sequences, over 5% observed once, and the top ten hold about 5.7%. Sequencing used PBMCs. This TCR was sampled from a human donor with multiple sclerosis. The donor label of this sample is uncertain.

The DNA of the CDR3 is TGTGCCAGCAGTTCAGGGGACGGATACGCGTTCTTC. This codes for CASSSGDGYAFF. The V call is TRBV12-3 or TRBV12-4, the J call TRBJ2-1; D perhaps matches TRBD1 (6 bases). The CDR3 spans 12 residues. Trimming took off 4 bases at V and 15 bases at J, with 16 bases between the two ends.